A single sample is the source of the 2 T cell receptor beta chains below, sequenced in a study of T-cell memory formation after mild COVID-19. TCRdb recomputed calls from the 5' RACE reads with MiXCR, one row per CDR3 protein. The repertoire has approximately 580,000 distinct CDR3 sequences, roughly 20% of them found once; the top ten carry about an eighth. Sequenced material: PBMCs or a T cell subset sorted from them (not recorded which). Receptors were obtained from an adult woman who had mild COVID-19 (a few samples of this study predate the infection). Cell type and time point are not known.

This clonotype was detected only a few times. This rearrangement joins TRBV10-3 to TRBJ2-3; TRBD2 agrees at 14 bases. J gave up 6 bases and V 6 bases, and 5 bases lay outside the gene matches. Germline CDR1 ENHRY, CDR2 SYGVKD. The CDR3 is made up of 15 amino acids. For the CDR3, the DNA is TGTGCCATCAGGGGGACTAGCGGGGGAGTGGATACGCAGTATTTT. It codes for CAIRGTSGGVDTQYF.

This clonotype occurred a few times. The J gene is TRBJ1-1, the V gene TRBV7-8; D ambiguous. CDR1 and CDR2 (germline): SGHVS, FQNEAQ. The germline V and J ends were trimmed by 5 bases and 10 bases, with 20 bases remaining between them. This CDR3 contains 14 residues. CDR3: CASSGDVPATGAFF. The CDR3 coding sequence is TGTGCCAGCAGCGGCGACGTCCCGGCCACCGGAGCTTTCTTT.